Listed below are T cell receptor beta chains from one sample, sequenced in a study of cytomegalovirus exposure and HLA in healthy donors. The table came from immunoSEQ multiplex PCR; TCRdb's copy has only in-frame clones and leaves some out. This table holds 150,000 to 200,000 clones, around nine tenths found once. Sequencing input: PBMCs. These receptor sequences come from a woman in her late teens or twenties in good health and CMV-seropositive. Each CDR3 is given with its conserved first and last residue. The D gene is left open where the match is weak. For some rows the clone size is stated as once, few or many, or as a class when expanded; others skip it.

>-|TRBJ2-7|TRBV4-1|TRBD2
CASSQAASGRARSYEQYF
TGCGCCAGCAGCCAAGCTGCTAGCGGGAGGGCCCGGTCCTACGAGCAGTACTTC
>once|TRBJ1-1|TRBV6-5|-
CASSYRVEGTEAFF
TGTGCCAGCAGTTACAGGGTGGAGGGCACTGAAGCTTTCTTT
>few|TRBJ2-7|TRBV6-1|TRBD2
CASSAGTSGSYEQYF
TGTGCCAGCAGCGCCGGGACTAGCGGCTCCTACGAGCAGTACTTC
>-|TRBJ1-5|TRBV28|-
CASSLSQDLSNQPQHF
TGTGCCAGCAGTTTATCCCAGGATTTGAGCAATCAGCCCCAGCATTTT
>-|TRBJ2-3|TRBV4-3|-
CASSQDIRDTQYF
TGCGCCAGCAGCCAAGATATTCGGGATACGCAGTATTTT
>-|TRBJ2-1|TRBV19|TRBD2
CASSRLAAYNEQFF
TGTGCCAGTAGTAGGCTAGCGGCCTACAATGAGCAGTTCTTC
>-|TRBJ2-5|TRBV28|-
CASSSQMTPSRETQYF
TGTGCCAGCAGTTCACAAATGACACCCTCAAGGGAGACCCAGTACTTC
>once|TRBJ1-5|TRBV15|-
CATSRGTEGGQPQHF
TGTGCCACCAGCAGAGGAACAGAGGGAGGCCAGCCCCAGCATTTT
>-|TRBJ2-1|TRBV7-9|TRBD2
CASSLGLAGGGVIFF
TGTGCCAGCAGCTTAGGGCTAGCGGGAGGGGGAGTTATATTCTTC
>-|TRBJ2-1|TRBV10-3|TRBD2
CAIGSSGRIDEQFF
TGTGCCATCGGTTCAAGCGGGAGGATTGATGAGCAGTTCTTC
>-|TRBJ2-1|TRBV7-9|-
CASSLGPGENNEQFF
TGTGCCAGCAGCTTAGGACCAGGGGAGAACAATGAGCAGTTCTTC
>-|TRBJ2-1|TRBV25-1|-
CASSGLVNEQFF
TGTGCCAGCAGTGGGCTGGTCAATGAGCAGTTCTTC
>-|TRBJ2-5|TRBV7-8|-
CASSLGTNAYRETQYF
TGTGCCAGCAGCTTAGGGACTAACGCATATAGGGAGACCCAGTACTTC